Shown below are 11 T cell receptor beta chains from a single sample sequenced in a study of cytomegalovirus exposure and HLA in healthy donors (dated by TCRdb to the late 2010s). Receptor libraries were prepared by the immunoSEQ multiplex PCR assay. A mixture of 60 forward primers for TCR Vbeta segments and 13 reverse primers for TCR Jbeta segments was used in the multiplex PCR. Not all clones reach the TCRdb copy of this immuneACCESS table, which keeps in-frame sequences only. Checked studies attribute under half of the gap to unresolved V genes and leave the rest unexplained. A total of approximately 110,000 clones appear in this sample, roughly three quarters of them only once. 2.5% to 3.5% of the sample is in the top ten clones. Sequences were obtained from PBMCs. Source of these receptors: a man aged 25-45 years in good health and CMV-seronegative.

This clone was detected only a few times. The chain carries TRBV27 and TRBJ1-5; D remains ambiguous. This CDR3 has 12 residues. Germline CDR1 is MNHEY and CDR2 is SMNVEV (reference sequence). V was clipped by 5 bases and J by 4 bases, with 6 bases between them. The CDR3 reads CASSPPNQPQHF. The CDR3 DNA reads TGTGCCAGCAGTCCCCCTAATCAGCCCCAGCATTTT.

On this clone: Sequence at one end of the junction differs from germline and may be a read error. V and J are TRBV7-9 and TRBJ2-7, with TRBD2 matching over 10 bases. CDR1 SEHNR and CDR2 FQNEAQ come from the germline V gene (reference sequence). The CDR3 length is 15 residues. DNA for the CDR3: TGTGCCAGCAGCCTAGCTAGCGGGAGAGCCTACGAGCAGTACTTC. It codes for CASSLASGRAYEQYF. The full variable domain, rest sourced from reference TRBV7-9 and TRBJ2-7, is DTGVSQNPRHKITKRGQNVTFRCDPISEHNRLYWYRQTLGQGPEFLTYFQNEAQLEKSRLLSDRFSAERPKGSFSTLEIQRTEQGDSAMYLCASSLASGRAYEQYFGPGTRLTVT.

The chain recombines TRBV30 with TRBJ1-3; D gene ambiguous. Trimming took off 3 bases at V and 0 bases at J, with 6 bases between the two ends. Germline-derived CDR1 and CDR2 are GTSNPN and SVGIG (reference sequence). The CDR3 has 13 amino acids. In nucleotides, the CDR3 is TGTGCCTGGAGCCCTCTCTCTGGAAACACCATATATTTT. This codes for CAWSPLSGNTIYF. Variable domain in full (rest from reference TRBV30 and TRBJ1-3): SQTIHQWPATLVQPVGSPLSLECTVEGTSNPNLYWYRQAAGRGLQLLFYSVGIGQISSEVPQNLSASRPQDRQFILSSKKLLLSDSGFYLCAWSPLSGNTIYFGEGSWLTVV.

The chain uses TRBV6-5 and TRBJ2-2; D perhaps matches TRBD1 (5 bases). This CDR3 is 14 amino acids long. Germline values: CDR1 MNHEY, CDR2 SVGAGI. V lost 3 bases and J 6 bases, leaving 11 bases between the germline ends. CDR3 nucleotides: TGTGCCAGCAGTTATCCGGACACTCCCGGGGAGCTGTTTTTT. Encoded protein: CASSYPDTPGELFF.

This chain joins TRBV5-4 and TRBJ2-3, with D maybe TRBD1 (5 bases). V was clipped by 4 bases and J by 2 bases, with 8 bases between them. Germline V gene data show CDR1 as SGHNT and CDR2 as YYREEE (reference sequence). This CDR3 has 13 residues. For the CDR3, the DNA is TGTGCCAGCAGCGTGGACATCACAGATACGCAGTATTTT. It encodes CASSVDITDTQYF.

The chain carries TRBV19 and TRBJ2-7; 7 bases fit TRBD2. Germline V gives CDR1 LNHDA, CDR2 SQIVND (reference sequence). V trimming: 5 bases; J trimming: 2 bases; junction bases outside the gene matches: 18. The CDR3 runs 18 residues. The CDR3 nucleotides are TGTGCCAGTAGTCCGGGACTAAGTGGGAGACACGGGCCCTACGAGCAGTACTTC. Translated, it gives CASSPGLSGRHGPYEQYF.

This clone appeared a few times. The chain joins TRBV5-1 to TRBJ1-1, with 10 bases that match TRBD1. Trimming cost V 3 bases and J 1 base; bases outside gene matches: 0. The CDR3 is made up of 14 amino acids. Germline CDR1 and CDR2: SGHRS and YFSETQ. The CDR3 DNA sequence: TGCGCCAGCAGCTGGGACAGGGGGAACACTGAAGCTTTCTTT. Translated: CASSWDRGNTEAFF.

This chain connects TRBV5-5 to TRBJ1-2, with D maybe TRBD1 (5 bases). Germline V CDR1 and CDR2: SGHKS, YYEKEE (reference sequence). This CDR3 has 16 residues. The germline V and J ends were trimmed by 4 bases and 6 bases, with 22 bases remaining between them. The CDR3 bases are TGTGCCAGCAGCCCGGTGATTTCGTCAGGGTCTGATGGCTACACCTTC. Its translation: CASSPVISSGSDGYTF.

This clone was seen a few times. The same CDR3 also results from other DNA sequences found in this sample. The CDR3: CASSPQGSGELFF. In DNA, the CDR3 is TGTGCCAGTAGCCCACAGGGGAGCGGGGAGCTGTTTTTT. The rearrangement uses TRBV19 and TRBJ2-2; 7 nucleotides agree with TRBD1. The CDR3 spans 13 residues. CDR1 is LNHDA and CDR2 is SQIVND in the germline V gene (reference sequence). J was trimmed by 7 bases and V by 6 bases; bases with no gene match: 5.

This rearrangement joins TRBV21-1 to TRBJ2-1; TRBD2 is taken as the D call from the table, unchecked against the DNA. TRBV21-1 is shown as a pseudogene. The CDR3 spans 15 residues. CDR3 bases: TGTGCCAGCAGCAAGGCGGCCAGCTCCTACAATGAGCAGTTCTTC. It is translated as CASSKAASSYNEQFF.

The chain employs TRBV7-9 and TRBJ2-3, with TRBD2 matching over 14 bases. Germline CDR1 and CDR2: SEHNR and FQNEAQ (reference sequence). The CDR3 has 18 residues. Trimming at V came to 5 bases and at J to 4 bases, leaving 11 bases not matched to a gene. The CDR3 nucleotides are TGTGCCAGCAGCCCCTGGGGACTAGCGGGAGATTCCTCAGATACGCAGTATTTT. Encoded protein: CASSPWGLAGDSSDTQYF.